Following are 10 T cell receptor beta chains from one sample sequenced in a study of T cell changes during pregnancy in multiple sclerosis. Assay used: immunoSEQ multiplex PCR; TCRdb lists only in-frame clones, some missing. The table lists about 51,000 clones, approximately 94% of them singletons, with around 0.6% in the top ten. The source was CD4+ T cells from peripheral blood mononuclear cells, collected in the second trimester of pregnancy. Receptor source: a female donor with multiple sclerosis, enrolled in a pregnancy study.

The rearrangement joins TRBV6-1 to TRBJ2-3; D unclear. Looked up from germline, CDR1 is MNHNS and CDR2 is SASEGT. The CDR3 is 12 residues long. V lost 6 bases, J lost 5 bases, and 9 bases lay in between. The CDR3 DNA reads TGTGCCAGCAGCCAAGTCGGAGATACGCAGTATTTT. Translating gives CASSQVGDTQYF.

The chain recombines TRBV7-9 with TRBJ2-3; a weak D match, TRBD1 (5 bases). Germline V CDR1 and CDR2: SEHNR, FQNEAQ (reference sequence). V was trimmed by 5 bases and J by 3 bases, leaving 9 bases between them. The CDR3 loop spans 13 amino acids. This CDR3 is CASSPTGTDTQYF. The CDR3 DNA reads TGTGCCAGCAGCCCTACAGGTACAGATACGCAGTATTTT.

The V gene is TRBV7-2, the J gene TRBJ1-1; tentative D call: TRBD1 (5 bases). This CDR3 region has 14 residues. Per germline, CDR1 SGHTA and CDR2 FQGNSA. Trimming left V 6 bases short and J 2 bases short, with 13 bases between. CDR3 residues: CASSSGRSNTEAFF. The CDR3 nucleotides are TGTGCCAGCAGTTCAGGGAGGTCTAACACTGAAGCTTTCTTT.

The chain combines TRBV6-1 with TRBJ1-1, with a weak D call TRBD1 (6 bases). The V end lost 6 bases, the J end lost 1 base, and 15 bases lay between the germline ends. This CDR3 has 15 residues. Germline CDR1 MNHNS, CDR2 SASEGT. This chain's CDR3 is CASSGALGGNTEAFF. For the CDR3, the DNA is TGTGCCAGCAGCGGGGCTTTAGGGGGGAACACTGAAGCTTTCTTT.

This chain connects TRBV18 to TRBJ2-1; TRBD2 agrees at 10 bases. Germline trimming cut 2 bases from V and 2 bases from J; bases unmatched to any gene: 3. The CDR3 loop spans 16 amino acids. Germline CDR1 is KGHSH and CDR2 is LQKENI. The CDR3 reads CASSPASGGAYNEQFF. CDR3 sequence (DNA): TGTGCCAGCTCACCAGCTAGCGGGGGAGCCTACAATGAGCAGTTCTTC.

The V call is TRBV21-1, the J call TRBJ1-6. TRBV21-1 is noted as a pseudogene. CDR3 length: 15 residues. CDR3 DNA sequence: TGTGCCAGCAGCAAAGGGGGGGGCTCGTATTCACCCCTCCACTTT. Amino acid sequence: CASSKGGGSYSPLHF.

The chain combines TRBV7-6 with TRBJ1-4; TRBD1 agrees at 10 bases. Germline V lookup: CDR1 SGHVS, CDR2 FNYEAQ. The CDR3 is 16 amino acids. The V and J ends lost 5 bases and 6 bases, in that order; junction bases with no gene match: 9. CDR3 residues: CASSRRDRGVHEKLFF. Written as DNA, the CDR3 is TGTGCCAGCAGCCGAAGGGACAGGGGAGTTCATGAAAAACTGTTTTTT.

This clone appeared a single time. The J gene is TRBJ1-6, the V gene TRBV7-9, with D unresolved. The germline V gene has CDR1 SEHNR and CDR2 FQNEAQ (reference sequence). The germline V and J ends were trimmed by 5 bases and 2 bases, with 10 bases remaining between them. The CDR3 has 15 residues. The CDR3: CASSALSTYNSPLHF. The DNA for the CDR3 is TGTGCCAGCAGCGCCCTAAGCACCTATAATTCACCCCTCCACTTT.

J is TRBJ1-2 and V is TRBV25-1, with D hard to call. Germline CDR1 MGHDK, CDR2 SYGVNS. The CDR3 contains 13 residues. Trimming took off 3 bases at V and 1 base at J, with 6 bases between the two ends. The CDR3 loop is CASSEASNYGYTF. The CDR3 DNA follows: TGTGCCAGCAGTGAGGCCAGTAACTATGGCTACACCTTC.

This rearrangement joins TRBV18 to TRBJ2-1, with 8 bases matching TRBD1. This CDR3 contains 17 residues. After removal of 6 bases from V and 7 bases from J, the junction contained 17 bases not matched to a gene. In germline, CDR1 is KGHSH, CDR2 LQKENI. The CDR3 region has the DNA TGTGCCAGCTCTCTCCTGGTGCCACAGGGGGGTTCGAATGAGCAGTTCTTC. This sequence encodes CASSLLVPQGGSNEQFF.